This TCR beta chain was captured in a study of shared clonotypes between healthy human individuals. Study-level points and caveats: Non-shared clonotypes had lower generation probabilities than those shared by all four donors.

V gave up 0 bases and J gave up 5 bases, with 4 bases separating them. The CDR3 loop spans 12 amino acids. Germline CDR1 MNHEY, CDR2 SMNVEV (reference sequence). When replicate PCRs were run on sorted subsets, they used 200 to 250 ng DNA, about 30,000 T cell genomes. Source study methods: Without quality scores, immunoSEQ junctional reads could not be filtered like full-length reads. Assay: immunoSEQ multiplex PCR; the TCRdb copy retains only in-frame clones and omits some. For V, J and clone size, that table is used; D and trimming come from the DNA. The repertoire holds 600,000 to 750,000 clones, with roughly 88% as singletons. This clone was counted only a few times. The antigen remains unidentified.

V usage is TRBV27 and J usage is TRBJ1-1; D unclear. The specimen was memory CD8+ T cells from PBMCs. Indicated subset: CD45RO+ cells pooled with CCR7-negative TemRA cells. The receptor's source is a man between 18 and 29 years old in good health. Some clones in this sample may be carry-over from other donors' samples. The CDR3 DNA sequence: TGTGCCAGCAGTTTATCAGGGACTGAAGCTTTCTTT. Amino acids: CASSLSGTEAFF.